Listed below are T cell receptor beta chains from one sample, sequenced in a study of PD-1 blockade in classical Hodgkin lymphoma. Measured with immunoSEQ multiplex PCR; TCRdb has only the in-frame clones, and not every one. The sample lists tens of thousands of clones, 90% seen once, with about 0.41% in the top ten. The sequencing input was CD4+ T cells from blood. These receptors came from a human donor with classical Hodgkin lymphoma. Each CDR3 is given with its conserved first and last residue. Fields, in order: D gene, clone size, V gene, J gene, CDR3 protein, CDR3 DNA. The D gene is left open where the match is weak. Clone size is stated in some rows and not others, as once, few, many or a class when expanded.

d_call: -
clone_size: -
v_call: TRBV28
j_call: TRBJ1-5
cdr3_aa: CASSLPGDGNQPQHF
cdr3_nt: TGTGCCAGCAGTTTACCAGGGGATGGCAATCAGCCCCAGCATTTT

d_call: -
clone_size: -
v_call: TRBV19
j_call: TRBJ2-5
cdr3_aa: CASSEQRARETQYF
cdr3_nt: TGTGCCAGTAGTGAACAGCGGGCCCGGGAGACCCAGTACTTC

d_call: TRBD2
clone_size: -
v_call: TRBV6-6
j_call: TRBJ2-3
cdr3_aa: CASRSRLALADTQYF
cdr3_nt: TGTGCCAGCAGATCCCGACTAGCCCTGGCAGATACGCAGTATTTT

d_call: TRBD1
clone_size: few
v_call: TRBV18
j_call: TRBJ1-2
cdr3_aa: CASSPRGTGGISDYGYTF
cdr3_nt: TGTGCCAGCTCACCGAGGGGGACAGGGGGCATTTCGGACTATGGCTACACCTTC

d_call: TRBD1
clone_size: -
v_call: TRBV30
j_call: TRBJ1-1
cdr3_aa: CAWGRGMNTEAFF
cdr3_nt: TGTGCCTGGGGCAGGGGGATGAACACTGAAGCTTTCTTT

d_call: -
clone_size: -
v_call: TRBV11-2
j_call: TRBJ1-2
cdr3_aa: CASSLGPPVGLTIDGYTF
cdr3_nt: TGTGCCAGCAGCTTAGGGCCACCGGTAGGCCTTACTATAGATGGCTACACCTTC

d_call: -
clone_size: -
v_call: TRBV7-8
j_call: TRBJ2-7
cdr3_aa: CASSLGTASYEQYF
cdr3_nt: TGTGCCAGCAGCTTAGGGACAGCCTCCTACGAGCAGTACTTC

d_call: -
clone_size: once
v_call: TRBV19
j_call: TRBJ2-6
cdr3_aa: CASRKTVPSGANVLTF
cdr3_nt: TGTGCCAGTAGAAAGACAGTTCCATCTGGGGCCAACGTCCTGACTTTC

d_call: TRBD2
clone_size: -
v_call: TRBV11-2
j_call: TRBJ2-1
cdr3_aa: CASSPLGLAGQSYNEQFF
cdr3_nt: TGTGCCAGCAGCCCACTGGGACTAGCGGGACAATCCTACAATGAGCAGTTCTTC

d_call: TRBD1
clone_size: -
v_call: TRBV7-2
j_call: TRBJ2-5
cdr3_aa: CASSFPGQIQETQYF
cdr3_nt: TGTGCCAGCAGCTTTCCGGGACAGATACAAGAGACCCAGTACTTC

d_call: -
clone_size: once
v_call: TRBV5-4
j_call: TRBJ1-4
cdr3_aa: CASSLKSGATNEKLFF
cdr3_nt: TGTGCCAGCAGCCTTAAGAGTGGGGCAACTAATGAAAAACTGTTTTTT

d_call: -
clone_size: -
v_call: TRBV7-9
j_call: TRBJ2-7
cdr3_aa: CASSLARGGSSYEQYF
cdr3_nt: TGTGCCAGCAGCTTAGCTCGAGGGGGTAGCTCCTACGAGCAGTACTTC

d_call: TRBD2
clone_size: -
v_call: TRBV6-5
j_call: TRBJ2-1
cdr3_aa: CASSMGGSAYNEQFF
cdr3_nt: TGTGCCAGCAGTATGGGAGGGTCTGCCTACAATGAGCAGTTCTTC

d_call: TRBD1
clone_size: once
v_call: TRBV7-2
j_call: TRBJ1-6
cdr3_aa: CASSLGTGFAYNSPLHF
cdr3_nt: TGTGCCAGCAGCTTAGGGACAGGGTTCGCCTATAATTCACCCCTCCACTTT

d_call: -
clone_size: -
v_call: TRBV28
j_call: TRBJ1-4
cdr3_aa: CASSLPNEKLFF
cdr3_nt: TGTGCCAGCAGTTTACCAAATGAAAAACTGTTTTTT

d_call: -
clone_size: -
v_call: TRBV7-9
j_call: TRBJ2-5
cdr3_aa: CASSSGTFQETQYF
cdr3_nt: TGTGCCAGCAGCTCCGGGACGTTCCAAGAGACCCAGTACTTC

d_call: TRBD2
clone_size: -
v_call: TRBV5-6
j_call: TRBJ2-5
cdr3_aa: CASSLAVSGQETQYF
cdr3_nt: TGTGCCAGCAGCTTGGCCGTTAGCGGGCAAGAGACCCAGTACTTC

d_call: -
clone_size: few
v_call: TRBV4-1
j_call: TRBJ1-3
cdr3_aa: CASSQDRIARNTIYF
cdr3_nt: TGCGCCAGCAGCCAAGATAGAATAGCGCGAAACACCATATATTTT

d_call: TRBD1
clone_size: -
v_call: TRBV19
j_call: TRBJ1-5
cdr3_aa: CASSGDRGRQPQHF
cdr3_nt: TGTGCCAGTAGCGGCGACAGGGGGCGACAGCCCCAGCATTTT

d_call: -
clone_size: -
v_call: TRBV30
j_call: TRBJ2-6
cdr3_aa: CAWDNSGANVLTF
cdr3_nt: TGTGCCTGGGACAACTCTGGGGCCAACGTCCTGACTTTC

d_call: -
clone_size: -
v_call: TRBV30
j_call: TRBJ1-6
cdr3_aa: CAWSVDPNLYNSPLHF
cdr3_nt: TGTGCCTGGAGTGTAGACCCGAACCTCTATAATTCACCCCTCCACTTT

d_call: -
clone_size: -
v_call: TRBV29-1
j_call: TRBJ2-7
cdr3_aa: CSVQRDNYEQYF
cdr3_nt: TGCAGCGTTCAAAGGGACAACTACGAGCAGTACTTC

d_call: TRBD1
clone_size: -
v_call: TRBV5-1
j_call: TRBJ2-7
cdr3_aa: CASSTQPSGTEVHEQYF
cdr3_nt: TGCGCCAGCAGCACCCAACCCTCCGGGACAGAGGTCCACGAGCAGTACTTC

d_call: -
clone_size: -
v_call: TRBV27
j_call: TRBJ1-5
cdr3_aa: CASSLSGRRGGNNQPQHF
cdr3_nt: TGTGCCAGCAGTTTATCTGGCCGGCGAGGGGGTAACAATCAGCCCCAGCATTTT

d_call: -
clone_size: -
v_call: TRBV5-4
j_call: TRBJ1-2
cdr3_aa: CASSSRRTYSANYGYTF
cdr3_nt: TGTGCCAGCAGCTCAAGGAGGACTTACTCAGCTAACTATGGCTACACCTTC

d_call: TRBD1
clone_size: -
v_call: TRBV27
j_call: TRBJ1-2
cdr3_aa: CASSRDRGFYGYTF
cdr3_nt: TGTGCCAGCAGTCGGGACAGGGGATTTTATGGCTACACCTTC

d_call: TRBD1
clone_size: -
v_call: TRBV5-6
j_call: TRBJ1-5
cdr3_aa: CASSRTGRIGDQPQHF
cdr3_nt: TGTGCCAGCAGCCGGACAGGTAGGATCGGCGATCAGCCCCAGCATTTT

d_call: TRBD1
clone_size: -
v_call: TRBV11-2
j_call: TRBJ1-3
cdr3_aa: CASSATGGFFGNTIYF
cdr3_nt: TGTGCCAGCAGCGCGACAGGGGGCTTTTTTGGAAACACCATATATTTT

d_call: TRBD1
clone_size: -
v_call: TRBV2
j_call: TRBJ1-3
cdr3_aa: CASSPTGTGISGNTIYF
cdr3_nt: TGTGCCAGCAGTCCTACCGGGACAGGGATCTCTGGAAACACCATATATTTT

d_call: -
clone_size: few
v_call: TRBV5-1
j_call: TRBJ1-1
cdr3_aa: CASSALGGGTEAFF
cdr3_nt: TGCGCCAGCAGCGCCTTAGGTGGGGGAACTGAAGCTTTCTTT

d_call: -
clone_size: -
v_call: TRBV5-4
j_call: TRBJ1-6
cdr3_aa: CASSSGRGGRDSPLHF
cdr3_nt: TGTGCCAGCAGCTCTGGCCGAGGGGGGAGGGATTCACCCCTCCACTTT

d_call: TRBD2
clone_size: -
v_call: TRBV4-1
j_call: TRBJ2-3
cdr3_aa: CASSRGLAGGTGTDTQYF
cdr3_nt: TGCGCCAGCAGCCGGGGACTAGCGGGGGGGACCGGCACAGATACGCAGTATTTT

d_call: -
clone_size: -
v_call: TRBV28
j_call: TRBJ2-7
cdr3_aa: CASSRLDYEQYF
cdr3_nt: TGTGCCAGCAGCAGACTAGACTACGAGCAGTACTTC

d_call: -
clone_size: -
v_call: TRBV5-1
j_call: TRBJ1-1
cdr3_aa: CASSLETNPDTEAFF
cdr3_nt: TGCGCCAGCAGCTTGGAAACTAACCCGGACACTGAAGCTTTCTTT

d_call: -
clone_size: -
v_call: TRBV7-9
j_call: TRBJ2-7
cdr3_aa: CASSLEGYSYEQYF
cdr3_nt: TGTGCCAGCAGCTTAGAGGGATACTCCTACGAGCAGTACTTC

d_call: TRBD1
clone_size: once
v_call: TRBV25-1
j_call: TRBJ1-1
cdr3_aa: CASSGQGGAEAFF
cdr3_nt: TGTGCCAGCAGTGGTCAGGGGGGCGCTGAAGCTTTCTTT

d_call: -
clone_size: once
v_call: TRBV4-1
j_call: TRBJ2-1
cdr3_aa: CASSQGGNEQFF
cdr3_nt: TGCGCCAGCAGCCAAGGGGGGAATGAGCAGTTCTTC

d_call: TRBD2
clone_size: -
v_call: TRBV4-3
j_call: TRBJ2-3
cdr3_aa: CASSQDLSGGGAFSDTQYF
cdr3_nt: TGCGCCAGCAGCCAAGATCTGAGTGGCGGGGGGGCCTTTTCCGATACGCAGTATTTT

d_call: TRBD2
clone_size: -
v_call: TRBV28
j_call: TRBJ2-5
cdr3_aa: CASSLPRGREETQYF
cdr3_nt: TGTGCCAGCAGTTTACCGCGCGGGAGGGAAGAGACCCAGTACTTC

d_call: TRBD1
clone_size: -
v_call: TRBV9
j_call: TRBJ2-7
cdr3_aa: CASSVLGGTGVYEQYF
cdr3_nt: TGTGCCAGCAGCGTCCTAGGGGGGACAGGGGTTTACGAGCAGTACTTC

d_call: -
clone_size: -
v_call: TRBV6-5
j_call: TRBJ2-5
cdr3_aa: CASSYSLGAEAQYF
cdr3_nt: TGTGCCAGCAGTTACTCACTTGGGGCTGAGGCCCAGTACTTC

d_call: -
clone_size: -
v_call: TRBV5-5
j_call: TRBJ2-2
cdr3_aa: CASSWGQELSGAGELFF
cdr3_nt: TGTGCCAGCAGCTGGGGGCAGGAACTCTCCGGAGCCGGGGAGCTGTTTTTT

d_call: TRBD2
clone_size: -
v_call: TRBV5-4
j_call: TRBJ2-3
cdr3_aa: CASSLPSGGATDTQYF
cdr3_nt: TGTGCCAGCAGTTTGCCTAGCGGGGGGGCTACAGATACGCAGTATTTT